This entry lists 22 T cell receptor beta chains sequenced from one sample in a study of STAT3 mutations in large granular lymphocyte leukemia. Their antigen targets remain unknown. Sequenced by immunoSEQ multiplex PCR; TCRdb stores in-frame clones only, minus some. The data contain under 20,000 clones, about 90% of them singletons. Study-wide points: Every T-cell large granular lymphocyte leukemia patient had at least one immunodominant TCR beta clonotype.

The sequenced material came from peripheral blood mononuclear cells. These receptors were taken from a man in his fifties or sixties with T-cell large granular lymphocyte leukemia. Some clones in this sample may be carry-over from other donors' samples.

The rearrangement joins TRBV25-1 to TRBJ2-1, with 7 bases aligning to TRBD1. CDR1 is MGHDK, CDR2 SYGVNS, per germline. The CDR3 has 17 amino acids. Trimming removed 2 bases from V and 7 bases from J; junction bases left unmatched: 14. The CDR3 coding sequence is TGTGCCAGCAGTGAAGGGTGGGACCGACAGGGACGGAATGAGCAGTTCTTC. Translating gives CASSEGWDRQGRNEQFF.

This chain connects TRBV30 to TRBJ1-6; perhaps TRBD1 as D (5 bases). CDR1 GTSNPN and CDR2 SVGIG come from the germline V gene (reference sequence). V lost 0 bases and J lost 6, with 15 bases in between. The CDR3 extends over 16 amino acids. The DNA for the CDR3 is TGTGCCTGGAGTGTACGTGCAGGGCCAACTAATTCACCCCTCCACTTT. The encoded protein is CAWSVRAGPTNSPLHF.

The rearrangement uses TRBV9 and TRBJ2-7, with 7 bases that match TRBD2. CDR3 length: 15 amino acids. Germline V lookup: CDR1 SGDLS, CDR2 YYNGEE. The trim removed 0 bases at V and 0 bases at J, leaving 3 bases unmatched. This CDR3 reads CASSVGSGDSYEQYF. CDR3 bases: TGTGCCAGCAGCGTAGGGAGCGGGGACTCCTACGAGCAGTACTTC.

The chain uses TRBV6-1 and TRBJ2-7; 9 nucleotides line up with TRBD1. The CDR3 extends over 15 amino acids. V lost 4 bases to trimming and J lost 0 bases; unmatched junction nucleotides: 4. Germline CDR1 reads MNHNS; CDR2 reads SASEGT. The CDR3, as DNA: TGTGCCAGCAGTGTGGGACAGGGCAGCTCCTACGAGCAGTACTTC. Translation gives CASSVGQGSSYEQYF.

The V call is TRBV6-6, the J call TRBJ2-7; 8 nucleotides agree with TRBD2. Germline CDR1 MNHNY, CDR2 SVGAGI (reference sequence). The CDR3 has 13 amino acids. Germline trimming cut 6 bases from V and 6 bases from J; bases unmatched to any gene: 7. CDR3 sequence (DNA): TGTGCCAGCAGGCCGGGGGGGAGGGGCGAGCAGTACTTC. Translating it yields CASRPGGRGEQYF.

V and J are TRBV18 and TRBJ2-1, with 10 positions matching TRBD2. V was pared by 1 base and J by 10 bases, with 10 bases of the junction left unmatched. This CDR3 spans 16 amino acids. The germline V gene encodes CDR1 KGHSH and CDR2 LQKENI. CDR3 nucleotide sequence: TGTGCCAGCTCACCACTTTTGAGCGGGAGGGGGGGAGAGCAGTTCTTC. Protein product: CASSPLLSGRGGEQFF.

This clone was detected once. The V call is TRBV30, the J call TRBJ1-1, with TRBD1 identical over 10 bases. The CDR3 contains 15 residues. V lost 0 bases, J lost 5 bases, and 6 bases stayed unmatched. Per the germline V gene, CDR1 is GTSNPN and CDR2 is SVGIG (reference sequence). CDR3 nucleotide sequence: TGTGCCTGGAGTGTGAGGCGGACAGGGGGAACTGAAGCTTTCTTT. Translation: CAWSVRRTGGTEAFF. Using reference TRBV30 and TRBJ1-1 for the parts outside the CDR3, the full variable domain is SQTIHQWPATLVQPVGSPLSLECTVEGTSNPNLYWYRQAAGRGLQLLFYSVGIGQISSEVPQNLSASRPQDRQFILSSKKLLLSDSGFYLCAWSVRRTGGTEAFFGQGTRLTVV.

The chain is built from TRBV19 and TRBJ2-7, with D perhaps TRBD2 (5 bases). Trimming pared 6 bases from V and 6 bases from J, leaving 18 bases between. This CDR3 is built from 14 residues. CDR1 is LNHDA and CDR2 is SQIVND in the germline V gene (reference sequence). CDR3 bases: TGTGCCAGTAGCATCTCCCCAGAGGGAACCGAGCAGTACTTC. It specifies CASSISPEGTEQYF. Variable domain in full (rest from reference TRBV19 and TRBJ2-7): DGGITQSPKYLFRKEGQNVTLSCEQNLNHDAMYWYRQDPGQGLRLIYYSQIVNDFQKGDIAEGYSVSREKKESFPLTVTSAQKNPTAFYLCASSISPEGTEQYFGPGTRLTVT.

The chain joins TRBV9 to TRBJ2-1; 8 bases fit TRBD2. CDR1 SGDLS and CDR2 YYNGEE come from the germline V gene. Trimming removed 3 bases from V and 7 bases from J; junction bases left unmatched: 15. The CDR3 covers 17 residues. The chain's CDR3 is CASSDRSGLGYPNEQFF. For the CDR3, the DNA is TGTGCCAGCAGCGACCGATCGGGACTAGGGTACCCGAATGAGCAGTTCTTC.

This chain joins TRBV29-1 and TRBJ2-5; TRBD1 matches at 11 bases. The CDR3 has 14 amino acids. The V and J ends lost 7 bases and 3 bases, in that order; junction bases with no gene match: 7. Germline CDR1 and CDR2: SQVTM and ANQGSEA. CDR3 nucleotide sequence: TGCAGCGCAAAGGACAGGGGGCCTGAAGAGACCCAGTACTTC. Its protein is CSAKDRGPEETQYF.

V is TRBV4-3 and J is TRBJ2-3; TRBD1 matches at 9 bases. Per germline, CDR1 LGHNA and CDR2 YSLEER. The J segment lost 6 bases and the V segment lost 1 base, leaving 2 bases of the junction unmatched. CDR3 length equals 14 residues. CDR3 nucleotides: TGCGCCAGCAGCCAAGGTACAGGGGGCGATACGCAGTATTTT. It translates to CASSQGTGGDTQYF.

The V gene is TRBV5-4, the J gene TRBJ2-3; TRBD2 matches at 8 bases. The CDR3 is 15 amino acids. The trim removed 3 bases at V and 3 bases at J, leaving 6 bases unmatched. Per germline, CDR1 SGHNT and CDR2 YYREEE (reference sequence). In DNA form, the CDR3 reads TGTGCCAGCAGCTCGCTGGCGGGAGGAACAGATACGCAGTATTTT. Translating it yields CASSSLAGGTDTQYF.

The rearrangement uses TRBV27 and TRBJ2-7, with D unclear. The CDR3 loop spans 14 amino acids. V shed 0 bases and J shed 7 bases, with 13 bases lying between them. Germline V gene lookup returns CDR1 MNHEY and CDR2 SMNVEV (reference sequence). CDR3 in DNA: TGTGCCAGCAGTTTATCCCTCTCATCCAAGGAGCAGTACTTC. As protein: CASSLSLSSKEQYF.

This clone was counted once. This chain uses TRBV4-1 with TRBJ2-7, with D uncertain. V gave up 4 bases and J gave up 0 bases, with 4 bases separating them. This CDR3 spans 12 amino acids. Germline loops: CDR1 MGHRA, CDR2 YSYEKL. The CDR3 nucleotides are TGCGCCAGCAGCCTGAACTCCTACGAGCAGTACTTC. It yields the protein CASSLNSYEQYF.

J is TRBJ2-5 and V is TRBV7-8, with 7 bases identical to TRBD1. Germline assignment: CDR1 SGHVS and CDR2 FQNEAQ. This CDR3 has 18 residues. J lost 5 bases, V lost 1 base, and 16 bases had no gene match. CDR3 amino acids: CASSLDRAGGGPKETQYF. CDR3 DNA sequence: TGTGCCAGCAGCTTAGATCGAGCAGGGGGTGGGCCCAAGGAGACCCAGTACTTC.

The chain joins TRBV5-1 to TRBJ1-5; the D gene is possibly TRBD1 (5 bases). From germline, CDR1 is SGHRS and CDR2 YFSETQ. There are 14 residues in the CDR3. The V gene lost 3 bases and the J gene lost 6 bases, with 13 bases spanning the gap. The CDR3 sequence is CASSSDYGGQPQHF. The CDR3 DNA reads TGCGCCAGCAGCTCTGATTACGGGGGTCAGCCCCAGCATTTT. The whole variable domain, filled in from reference TRBV5-1 and TRBJ1-5, reads KAGVTQTPRYLIKTRGQQVTLSCSPISGHRSVSWYQQTPGQGLQFLFEYFSETQRNKGNFPGRFSGRQFSNSRSEMNVSTLELGDSALYLCASSSDYGGQPQHFGDGTRLSIL.

The rearrangement joins TRBV10-3 to TRBJ2-7; 9 bases are shared with TRBD1. The germline V gene encodes CDR1 ENHRY and CDR2 SYGVKD. J lost 2 bases, V lost 3 bases, and 5 bases had no gene match. The length of the CDR3 is 15 residues. CDR3 amino acids: CAISDGTGSTYEQYF. The CDR3 region has the DNA TGTGCCATCAGTGACGGGACAGGGTCAACCTACGAGCAGTACTTC.

The chain has TRBV5-8 and TRBJ1-5; 10 bases align to TRBD1. CDR1 and CDR2 (germline): SGHTS, YDEGEE. V shed 2 bases, J shed 9 bases, and the junction held 8 bases outside the gene matches. CDR3 size: 15 residues. For the CDR3, the DNA is TGTGCCAGCAGCTTTACCGGGACAGGGGCTCCGCCCCAGCATTTT. This gives the protein CASSFTGTGAPPQHF.

The chain carries TRBV6-5 and TRBJ1-5; D not certain. This CDR3 region has 15 residues. The germline V gene has CDR1 MNHEY and CDR2 SVGAGI. With 0 bases removed from V and 6 bases from J, the gap between germline ends came to 12 bases. DNA of the CDR3: TGTGCCAGCAGTTACTCCGGTTCGGGGTTTCAGCCCCAGCATTTT. It specifies CASSYSGSGFQPQHF.

This chain connects TRBV10-3 to TRBJ1-6; TRBD1 matches at 7 bases. Unmatched junction bases numbered 3, after V lost 8 bases and J lost 8 bases. Germline CDR1 and CDR2: ENHRY and SYGVKD. CDR3 length: 12 amino acids. This chain's CDR3 is CAIRGQDSPLHF. The CDR3 DNA is TGTGCCATCCGTGGACAGGATTCACCCCTCCACTTT.

This chain connects TRBV6-5 to TRBJ1-5; no reliable D call. Between the trimmed V and J ends, which lost 0 bases and 4 bases, there was a span of 13 bases. Germline CDR1 and CDR2: MNHEY and SVGAGI. There are 16 residues in the CDR3. The CDR3 DNA is TGTGCCAGCAGTTACTCGGACCGACGGACGAATCAGCCCCAGCATTTT. Translating gives CASSYSDRRTNQPQHF.

The chain links TRBV7-9 to TRBJ1-3; 12 positions agree with TRBD1. V gave up 5 bases and J gave up 0 bases; unmatched junction bases: 11. There are 19 residues in the CDR3. Germline-derived CDR1 and CDR2 are SEHNR and FQNEAQ (reference sequence). The CDR3 here is CASSALPGQGALSGNTIYF. The CDR3 region has the DNA TGTGCCAGCAGCGCCCTACCGGGACAGGGGGCCCTCTCTGGAAACACCATATATTTT.